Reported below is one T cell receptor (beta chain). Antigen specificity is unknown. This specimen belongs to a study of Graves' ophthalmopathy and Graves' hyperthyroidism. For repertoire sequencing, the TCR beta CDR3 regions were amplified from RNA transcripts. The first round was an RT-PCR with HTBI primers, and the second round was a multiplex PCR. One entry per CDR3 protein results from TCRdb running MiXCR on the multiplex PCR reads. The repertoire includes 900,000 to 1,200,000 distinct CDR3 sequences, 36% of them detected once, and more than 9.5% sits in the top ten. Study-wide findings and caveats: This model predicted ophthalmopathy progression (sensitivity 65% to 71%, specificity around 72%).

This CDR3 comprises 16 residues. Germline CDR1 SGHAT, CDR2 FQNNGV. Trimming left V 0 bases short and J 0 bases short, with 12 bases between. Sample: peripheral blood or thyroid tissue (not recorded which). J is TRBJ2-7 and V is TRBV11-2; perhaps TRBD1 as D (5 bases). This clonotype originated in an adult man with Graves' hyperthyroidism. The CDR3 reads CASSLEQGYSSYEQYF. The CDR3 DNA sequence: TGTGCCAGCAGCTTAGAGCAGGGCTACAGCTCCTACGAGCAGTACTTC. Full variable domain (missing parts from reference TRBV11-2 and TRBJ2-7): EAGVAQSPRYKIIEKRQSVAFWCNPISGHATLYWYQQILGQGPKLLIQFQNNGVVDDSQLPKDRFSAERLKGVDSTLKIQPAKLEDSAVYLCASSLEQGYSSYEQYFGPGTRLTVT.